These 21 T cell receptor beta chains came from one sample sequenced in a study of T cells in Graves' hyperthyroidism and ophthalmopathy. The CDR3 regions of TCR beta were amplified from RNA transcripts. The TCR CDR3 first-round RT-PCR relied on the HTBI primer set. MiXCR was run by TCRdb on the multiplex PCR reads, yielding one entry per CDR3 protein. The sample carries 600,000 or so distinct CDR3 sequences, 35% to 55% recorded once. The sample taken for sequencing was peripheral blood or thyroid tissue (not recorded which). The receptors here all came from a woman younger than 35 with Graves' hyperthyroidism.

The chain combines TRBV20-1 with TRBJ2-2, with TRBD1 matching 9 bases. The CDR3 runs to 14 residues. The V segment lost 1 base and the J segment 5 bases; nucleotides outside the gene matches: 2. The germline CDR1 and CDR2 sequences are DFQATT and SNEGSKA (reference sequence). DNA for the CDR3: TGCAGTGCTAGAGGTGACAGGGGGACCGGGGAGCTGTTTTTT. This encodes CSARGDRGTGELFF.

In regard to this clonotype: This may arise from a read error, as a much more abundant clone is one base away. The chain links TRBV10-3 to TRBJ1-1, with D possibly matching TRBD1 (5 bases). V was pared by 2 bases and J by 1 base, with 11 bases between. The CDR3 is 15 amino acids. Germline loops: CDR1 ENHRY, CDR2 SYGVKD. CDR3 DNA sequence: TGTGCCATCAGTGAGACTCGGGGCAAGAACACTGAAGCTTTCTTT. Its translation is CAISETRGKNTEAFF.

The sample holds many counts of this clonotype. This chain uses TRBV7-9 with TRBJ1-2, with D uncertain. This CDR3 has 13 amino acids. Germline V lookup: CDR1 SEHNR, CDR2 FQNEAQ (reference sequence). V lost 1 base, J lost 8 bases, and 11 bases lay in between. DNA for the CDR3: TGTGCCAGCAGCTTAGTGAGAGGTCAGGGCTACACCTTC. This gives the protein CASSLVRGQGYTF. The entire variable domain, with the rest obtained from reference TRBV7-9 and TRBJ1-2, is as follows: DTGVSQNPRHKITKRGQNVTFRCDPISEHNRLYWYRQTLGQGPEFLTYFQNEAQLEKSRLLSDRFSAERPKGSFSTLEIQRTEQGDSAMYLCASSLVRGQGYTFGSGTRLTVV.

This clonotype was observed many times. The gene calls are TRBV24-1 and TRBJ2-2, with 7 bases fitting TRBD1. The ends lost 4 bases at V and 10 bases at J; junction bases unmatched: 5. CDR3 length: 13 residues. Germline CDR1 reads KGHDR; CDR2 reads SFDVKD. DNA of the CDR3: TGTGCCACCAGTGACCTGACAGGGCTGGAGCTGTTTTTT. This codes for CATSDLTGLELFF.

The chain recombines TRBV2 with TRBJ1-4; D may be TRBD1 (5 bases). CDR3 size: 14 residues. Germline-derived CDR1 and CDR2 are SNHLY and FYNNEI. The V end lost 0 bases, the J end lost 12 bases, and 14 bases lay between the germline ends. CDR3 protein: CASSEARGGLELFF. DNA of the CDR3: TGTGCCAGCAGTGAAGCGCGTGGGGGGTTGGAACTGTTTTTT.

The rearrangement links TRBV25-1 to TRBJ1-2; D ambiguous. Trimming took off 8 bases at V and 3 bases at J, with 10 bases between the two ends. Germline-derived CDR1 and CDR2 are MGHDK and SYGVNS. The CDR3 is 12 amino acids. The CDR3 is CASEEEDYGYTF. The CDR3 coding sequence is TGTGCCAGCGAGGAGGAGGACTATGGCTACACCTTC.

The gene calls are TRBV7-9 and TRBJ2-7; D may match TRBD1 or TRBD2 (5 bases each). V gave up 5 bases and J gave up 7 bases, with 12 bases separating them. Germline V gene lookup returns CDR1 SEHNR and CDR2 FQNEAQ (reference sequence). CDR3 length: 12 residues. In DNA form, the CDR3 reads TGTGCCAGCAGCAAGGGACGGAAGGAGCAGTACTTC. It yields the protein CASSKGRKEQYF. The complete variable domain, with remaining parts taken from reference TRBV7-9 and TRBJ2-7, reads DTGVSQNPRHKITKRGQNVTFRCDPISEHNRLYWYRQTLGQGPEFLTYFQNEAQLEKSRLLSDRFSAERPKGSFSTLEIQRTEQGDSAMYLCASSKGRKEQYFGPGTRLTVT.

The chain recombines TRBV7-2 with TRBJ1-6; no clear D gene. This CDR3 has 13 amino acids. V shed 6 bases and J shed 10 bases, with 13 bases lying between them. CDR1 is SGHTA, CDR2 FQGNSA, per germline. In DNA form, the CDR3 reads TGTGCCAGCAGTTCCCGGACCACCTCACCCCTCCACTTT. This gives the protein CASSSRTTSPLHF.

This clonotype was recorded many times. The rearrangement joins TRBV7-9 to TRBJ1-2, with 8 bases aligning to TRBD1. Trimming took 5 bases from V and 2 from J; bases not matched to a gene: 7. Germline V gene lookup returns CDR1 SEHNR and CDR2 FQNEAQ (reference sequence). The CDR3 sequence is 15 residues long. CDR3: CASSTGDRTNYGYTF. CDR3 nucleotide sequence: TGTGCCAGCAGCACCGGGGACAGGACGAACTATGGCTACACCTTC.

Turning to this clonotype: A read error may produce the germline difference seen at one junction end. This chain connects TRBV10-3 to TRBJ2-5, with 10 positions matching TRBD2. The CDR3 is made up of 15 amino acids. Germline CDR1 and CDR2: ENHRY and SYGVKD. The CDR3 DNA reads as TGTGCCAGCAGTGAGTCTAGCGGGAGTCAAGAGACCCAGTACTTC. Its protein is CASSESSGSQETQYF.

Only a few counts were recorded for this clonotype. The chain employs TRBV12-3 or TRBV12-4 and TRBJ1-5, with D tentatively TRBD1 (5 bases). The CDR3 is 15 amino acids. Between the trimmed V and J ends, which lost 6 bases and 5 bases, there was a span of 17 bases. The CDR3 bases are TGTGCCAGCAGCTCCGGGGGGATAGGCCATCAGCCCCAGCATTTT. Its protein product is CASSSGGIGHQPQHF.

Ten or more counts support this clonotype. The genes are TRBV2 and TRBJ1-5; TRBD1 aligns across 7 bases. The CDR3 is 14 amino acids. J lost 3 bases, V lost 8 bases, and 7 bases had no gene match. CDR1 is SNHLY and CDR2 is FYNNEI in the germline V gene. CDR3: CASGRGTVNQPQHF. CDR3 DNA: TGTGCCAGCGGTCGAGGGACAGTCAATCAGCCCCAGCATTTT.

This clonotype was counted only a few times. The V and J genes are TRBV7-3 and TRBJ1-5; 7 nucleotides line up with TRBD1. Unmatched junction bases numbered 8, after V lost 6 bases and J lost 3 bases. The CDR3 has 15 amino acids. The germline V gene has CDR1 SGHTA and CDR2 FQGTGA. The CDR3 loop reads CASRQTGTPNQPQHF. CDR3 bases: TGTGCCAGCAGGCAGACAGGGACCCCCAATCAGCCCCAGCATTTT.

The chain carries TRBV25-1 and TRBJ1-2, with 8 bases lining up with TRBD1. V was pared by 5 bases and J by 5 bases, with 10 bases of the junction left unmatched. Per germline, CDR1 MGHDK and CDR2 SYGVNS. The CDR3 runs 15 residues. The CDR3 spells CASSNLDRGLYGYTF. The CDR3 DNA sequence: TGTGCCAGCAGTAACCTAGACAGGGGTTTATATGGCTACACCTTC.

This chain connects TRBV7-3 to TRBJ2-5, with TRBD2 identical over 7 bases. This CDR3 is built from 13 residues. Germline lookup yields CDR1 SGHTA and CDR2 FQGTGA. J gave up 5 bases and V 9 bases, and 9 bases lay outside the gene matches. As DNA, the CDR3 is TGTGCCAGTAGTACCGCGGGGGATGAGACCCAGTACTTC. Translation: CASSTAGDETQYF.

Concerning this clonotype itself: Possible read error: a much larger clone is one base away. The rearrangement uses TRBV10-2 and TRBJ2-3, with D perhaps given as TRBD1 or TRBD2 (5 bases each). The germline CDR1 and CDR2 sequences are WSHSY and SAAADI. This CDR3 comprises 11 residues. CDR3 amino acids: CASTQGDTQCF. CDR3 in DNA: TGCGCCAGCACTCAGGGAGATACGCAGTGTTTT.

This sequence joins TRBV7-2 and TRBJ1-1; D is possibly TRBD1 (6 bases). The CDR3 totals 14 residues. Per germline, CDR1 SGHTA and CDR2 FQGNSA. The V end was cut by 6 bases, the J end by 1 base, with 12 bases between. CDR3 DNA sequence: TGTGCCAGCAGTGGGGGGGCTCGGAACACTGAAGCTTTCTTT. It codes for CASSGGARNTEAFF.

Comments on this clonotype: It is likely a read error, because the conserved phenylalanine at the end of the CDR3 is missing. The rearrangement links TRBV19 to TRBJ2-5; D is possibly TRBD2 (6 bases). TRBJ2-7 matches the DNA end more closely, so the J call is doubtful. Per the germline V gene, CDR1 is LNHDA and CDR2 is SQIVND (reference sequence). The CDR3 spans 16 residues. CDR3 DNA sequence: TGTGCCAGTAGTCCCGGGGTCACGTCCGGGGGCTACGAGCAGTACCTC. This codes for CASSPGVTSGGYEQYL.

This clonotype was counted a few times. The chain is built from TRBV19 and TRBJ1-2; 9 nucleotides line up with TRBD1. Trimming took 5 bases from V and 4 from J; bases not matched to a gene: 11. The germline CDR1 and CDR2 sequences are LNHDA and SQIVND (reference sequence). The length of the CDR3 is 16 residues. CDR3 nucleotide sequence: TGTGCCAGTAGTGCCGGGACAGGGTCGGTTGGCTATGGCTACACCTTC. It is translated as CASSAGTGSVGYGYTF.

This chain connects TRBV2 to TRBJ1-5, with a tentative D call TRBD1 (6 bases). Trimming stripped 8 bases from V and 4 bases from J, with 15 bases between. Germline-derived CDR1 and CDR2 are SNHLY and FYNNEI. There are 14 residues in the CDR3. This CDR3 reads CASSGASLNQPQHF. CDR3 in DNA: TGTGCCAGCTCGGGGGCCTCGTTGAATCAGCCCCAGCATTTT.

This clonotype was seen ten or more times. This chain connects TRBV7-9 to TRBJ1-2; D is possibly TRBD1 (5 bases). Looked up from germline, CDR1 is SEHNR and CDR2 is FQNEAQ (reference sequence). Trimming left V 3 bases short and J 8 bases short, with 10 bases between. The CDR3 extends over 12 amino acids. Written as DNA, the CDR3 is TGTGCCAGCAGCTTCGGGGGAAACGGCTACACCTTC. The encoded protein is CASSFGGNGYTF.